This note documents a single T cell receptor beta chain sequence. Germline is not matched at one junction end, which may reflect a read error. cDNA was made from roughly 500 ng RNA using alpha and beta constant primers. Each of the alpha and beta chains got its own library through chain-specific third strand synthesis with indices. MiXCR, applied by TCRdb to the 5' RACE reads, yields one record per CDR3 protein. In the table there are about 15,000 distinct CDR3 sequences, roughly 7.5% of which are singletons. All unsorted peripheral T cells were captured because whole blood was used without fractionation. This sample was taken from a study of HIV-infected patients and healthy controls. From germline, CDR1 is SGDLS and CDR2 YYNGEE. The CDR3 spans 13 residues.

The TCR sequence derives from an adult in good health. The chain has TRBV9 and TRBJ2-7; D not certain. Sequencing was carried out using blood. CDR3 in DNA: TGTGCCAGCAGCGTGGCTTACGGTTACGGGCAGTACTTC. It translates to CASSVAYGYGQYF.